This T cell receptor (beta chain) was sequenced in a study of blood T cell repertoires in COVID-19. About the study: Sites across the United States, Italy and Spain contributed samples from acute and convalescent COVID-19. T cells, B-cell-depleted T cells, or PBMCs provided the cDNA or gDNA that served as material.

Individuals aged about 18 to 95 years were recruited from 24 US areas. Source study methods: Amplification with reference gene primers provided the estimates of nucleated cell counts. Using immunoSEQ multiplex PCR, the repertoire was profiled, and TCRdb retains in-frame clones only, with some absent. The DNA was the basis for D and trimming; V, J and clone size are from that table. The sample carries approximately 250,000 clones, about 87% recorded once. V lost 7 bases and J 2 bases, leaving 12 bases between the germline ends. The CDR3 is made up of 14 amino acids. Per the germline V gene, CDR1 is LNHDA and CDR2 is SQIVND (reference sequence).

The source of this sequence is a woman in her thirties or forties with acute COVID-19. Sequencing used PBMCs or T cells enriched from blood (not recorded which). The chain recombines TRBV19 with TRBJ1-5; D is unresolved. Here the CDR3 DNA reads TGTGCCAGTAATGAGGCGGGAGGCAATCAGCCCCAGCATTTT. Its protein is CASNEAGGNQPQHF.